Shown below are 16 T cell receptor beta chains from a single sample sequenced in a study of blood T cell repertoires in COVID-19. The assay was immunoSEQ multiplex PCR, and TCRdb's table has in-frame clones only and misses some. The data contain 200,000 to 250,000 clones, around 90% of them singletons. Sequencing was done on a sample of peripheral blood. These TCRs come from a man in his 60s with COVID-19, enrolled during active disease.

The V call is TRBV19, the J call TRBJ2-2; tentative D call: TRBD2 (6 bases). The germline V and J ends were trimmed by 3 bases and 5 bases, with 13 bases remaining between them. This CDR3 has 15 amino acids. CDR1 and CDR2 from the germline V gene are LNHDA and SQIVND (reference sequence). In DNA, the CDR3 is TGTGCCAGTAGTATTAGGACGGGGAGGACCGGGGAGCTGTTTTTT. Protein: CASSIRTGRTGELFF.

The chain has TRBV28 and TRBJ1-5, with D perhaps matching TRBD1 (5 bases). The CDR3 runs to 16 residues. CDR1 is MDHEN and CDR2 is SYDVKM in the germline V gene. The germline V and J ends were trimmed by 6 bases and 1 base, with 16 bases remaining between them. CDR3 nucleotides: TGTGCCAGCAGACGCGGGACGGGAGGGAGCAATCAGCCCCAGCATTTT. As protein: CASRRGTGGSNQPQHF.

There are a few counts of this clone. In nucleotides, the CDR3 is TGTGCCAGCAGCCGTAGACTGGATATTCGTCCCGGGGAGCTGTTTTTT. This translates into CASSRRLDIRPGELFF. This chain joins TRBV6-2 or TRBV6-3 and TRBJ2-2; D not resolved. Deletions cut 6 bases from V and 6 bases from J, with 20 bases between. Germline assignment: CDR1 MNHEY and CDR2 SVGEGT. This CDR3 is built from 16 residues.

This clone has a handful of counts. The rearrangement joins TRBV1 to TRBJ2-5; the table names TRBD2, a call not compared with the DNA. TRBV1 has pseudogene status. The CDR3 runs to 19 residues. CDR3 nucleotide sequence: TGCACCAGCAGCCACGTTGGACTTCTAGCGGGGGGACGACAAGAGACCCAGTACTTC. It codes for CTSSHVGLLAGGRQETQYF.

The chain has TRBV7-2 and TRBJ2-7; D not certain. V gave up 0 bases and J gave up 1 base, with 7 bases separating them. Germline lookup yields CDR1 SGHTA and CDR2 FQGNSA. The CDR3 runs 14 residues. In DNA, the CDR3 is TGTGCCAGCAGCTTAGCTTGGCGGTCCTACGAGCAGTACTTC. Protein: CASSLAWRSYEQYF. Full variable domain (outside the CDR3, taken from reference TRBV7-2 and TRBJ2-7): GAGVSQSPSNKVTEKGKDVELRCDPISGHTALYWYRQSLGQGLEFLIYFQGNSAPDKSGLPSDRFSAERTGGSVSTLTIQRTQQEDSAVYLCASSLAWRSYEQYFGPGTRLTVT.

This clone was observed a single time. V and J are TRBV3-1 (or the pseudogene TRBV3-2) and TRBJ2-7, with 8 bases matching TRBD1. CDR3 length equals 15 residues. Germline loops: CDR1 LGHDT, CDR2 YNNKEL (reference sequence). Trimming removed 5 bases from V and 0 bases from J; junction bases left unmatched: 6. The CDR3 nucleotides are TGTGCCAGCAGCGGGACAGGACGTTCCTCCTACGAGCAGTACTTC. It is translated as CASSGTGRSSYEQYF.

In DNA form, the CDR3 reads TGTGCCAGCTCACGTGGGACTAGCGGGATGCTCAATGAGCAGTTCTTC. Translated, it gives CASSRGTSGMLNEQFF. This rearrangement joins TRBV18 to TRBJ2-1, with TRBD2 matching 13 bases. The V gene end was trimmed by 4 bases and the J gene end by 6 bases; junction bases not matched to a gene: 6. The length of the CDR3 is 16 residues. Germline loops: CDR1 KGHSH, CDR2 LQKENI.

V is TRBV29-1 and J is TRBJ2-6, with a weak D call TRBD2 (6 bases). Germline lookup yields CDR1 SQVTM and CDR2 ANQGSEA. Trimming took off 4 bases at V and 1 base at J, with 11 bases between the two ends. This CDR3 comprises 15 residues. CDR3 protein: CSVGMEGSGANVLTF. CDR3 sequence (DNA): TGCAGCGTTGGAATGGAGGGTTCTGGGGCCAACGTCCTGACTTTC. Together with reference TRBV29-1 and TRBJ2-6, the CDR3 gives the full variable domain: SAVISQKPSRDICQRGTSLTIQCQVDSQVTMMFWYRQQPGQSLTLIATANQGSEATYESGFVIDKFPISRPNLTFSTLTVSNMSPEDSSIYLCSVGMEGSGANVLTFGAGSRLTVL.

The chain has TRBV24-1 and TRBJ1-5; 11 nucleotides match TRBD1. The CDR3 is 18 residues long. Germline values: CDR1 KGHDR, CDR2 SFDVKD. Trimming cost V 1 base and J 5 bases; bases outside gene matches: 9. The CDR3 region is CATSDFLDRGRRDQPQHF. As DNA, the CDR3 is TGTGCCACCAGTGATTTTCTGGACAGGGGGCGTCGGGATCAGCCCCAGCATTTT.

The CDR3 nucleotides are TGTGCCAGCAGGCCGGGGGTGATTAGCAATCAGCCCCAGCATTTT. This codes for CASRPGVISNQPQHF. The V call is TRBV27, the J call TRBJ1-5; TRBD1 might be the D (5 bases). The V gene's germline CDR1 is MNHEY and CDR2 SMNVEV (reference sequence). The length of the CDR3 is 15 residues. V was clipped by 6 bases and J by 0 bases, with 12 bases between them.

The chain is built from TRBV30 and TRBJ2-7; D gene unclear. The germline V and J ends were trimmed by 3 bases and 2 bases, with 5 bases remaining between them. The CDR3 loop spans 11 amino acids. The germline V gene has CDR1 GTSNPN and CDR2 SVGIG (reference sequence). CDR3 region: CAWSRAYEQYF. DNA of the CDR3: TGTGCCTGGAGCCGGGCCTACGAGCAGTACTTC. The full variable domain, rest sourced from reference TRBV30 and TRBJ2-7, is SQTIHQWPATLVQPVGSPLSLECTVEGTSNPNLYWYRQAAGRGLQLLFYSVGIGQISSEVPQNLSASRPQDRQFILSSKKLLLSDSGFYLCAWSRAYEQYFGPGTRLTVT.

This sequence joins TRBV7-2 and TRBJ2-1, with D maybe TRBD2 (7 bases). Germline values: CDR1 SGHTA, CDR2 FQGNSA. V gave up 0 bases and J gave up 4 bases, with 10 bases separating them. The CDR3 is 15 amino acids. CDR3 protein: CASSLAGGPYNEQFF. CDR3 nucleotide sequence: TGTGCCAGCAGCTTAGCCGGGGGGCCTTACAATGAGCAGTTCTTC.

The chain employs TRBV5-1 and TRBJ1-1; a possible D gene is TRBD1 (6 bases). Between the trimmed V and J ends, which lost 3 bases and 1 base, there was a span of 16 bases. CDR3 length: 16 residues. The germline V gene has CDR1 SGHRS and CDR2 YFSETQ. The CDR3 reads CASSSQGRGGNTEAFF. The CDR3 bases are TGCGCCAGCAGCTCACAGGGTCGGGGCGGGAACACTGAAGCTTTCTTT.

CDR3 nucleotide sequence: TGTGCCAGCAGTTGGGCTCCCACTAACTATGGCTACACCTTC. It yields the protein CASSWAPTNYGYTF. The chain has TRBV6-5 and TRBJ1-2; no clear D. Germline CDR1 MNHEY, CDR2 SVGAGI. Deletions cut 4 bases from V and 0 bases from J, with 9 bases between. This CDR3 spans 14 amino acids.

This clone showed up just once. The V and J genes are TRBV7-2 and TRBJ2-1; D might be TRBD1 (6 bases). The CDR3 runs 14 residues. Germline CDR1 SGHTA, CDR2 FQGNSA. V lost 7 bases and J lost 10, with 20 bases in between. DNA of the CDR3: TGTGCCAGCACCCAGAGGGGGTCCTCAGGGGAGCAGTTCTTC. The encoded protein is CASTQRGSSGEQFF.

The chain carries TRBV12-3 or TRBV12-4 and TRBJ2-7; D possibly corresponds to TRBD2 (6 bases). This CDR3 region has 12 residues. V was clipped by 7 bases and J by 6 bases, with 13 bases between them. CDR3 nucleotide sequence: TGTGCCAGCACCCGCGGAGGGTTCGAGCAGTACTTC. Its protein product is CASTRGGFEQYF.